These 12 T cell receptor beta chains were sequenced from one sample in a study of shared clonotypes between healthy human individuals. Produced via immunoSEQ multiplex PCR; TCRdb's table is partial and in-frame only. In the table there are 2 million to 3 million clones, roughly 93% of which are singletons. The sequenced sample consisted of naive CD4+ T cells from PBMCs. Subset noted: CD45RA+ positively selected. The source of these receptors is a young man in good health. Some clones in this sample may be carry-over from other donors' samples.

The chain employs TRBV19 and TRBJ1-1, with D maybe TRBD1 (5 bases). CDR3 length: 13 amino acids. Trimming took 1 base from V and 7 from J, leaving 10 bases between them. CDR1 and CDR2 (germline): LNHDA, SQIVND (reference sequence). CDR3 in amino acids: CASSIVRGSEAFF. The CDR3 DNA reads TGTGCCAGTAGTATAGTGAGGGGAAGTGAAGCTTTCTTT.

The J gene is TRBJ2-2, the V gene TRBV6-1, with a tentative D call TRBD1 (5 bases). The CDR3 extends over 15 amino acids. Trimming shortened V by 5 bases and J by 0 bases, and 10 bases separated the two germline ends. CDR1 MNHNS and CDR2 SASEGT come from the germline V gene. This CDR3 is CASSPQVPNTGELFF. For the CDR3, the DNA is TGTGCCAGCAGTCCACAGGTCCCGAACACCGGGGAGCTGTTTTTT.

V usage is TRBV5-1 and J usage is TRBJ1-2; 7 nucleotides align to TRBD1. J was trimmed by 6 bases and V by 1 base; bases with no gene match: 3. Germline V lookup: CDR1 SGHRS, CDR2 YFSETQ. The length of the CDR3 is 13 residues. The CDR3 nucleotides read TGCGCCAGCAGCTTGCAACAGGGGCATGGCTACACCTTC. Translating gives CASSLQQGHGYTF.

The chain combines TRBV7-3 with TRBJ2-1; no clear D gene. Trimming pared 0 bases from V and 7 bases from J, leaving 13 bases between. This CDR3 comprises 15 residues. Germline values: CDR1 SGHTA, CDR2 FQGTGA. CDR3 sequence: CASSLTANVRNEQFF. DNA for the CDR3: TGTGCCAGCAGCTTAACAGCGAACGTGCGGAATGAGCAGTTCTTC. Full variable domain (missing parts from reference TRBV7-3 and TRBJ2-1): GAGVSQTPSNKVTEKGKYVELRCDPISGHTALYWYRQSLGQGPEFLIYFQGTGAADDSGLPNDRFFAVRPEGSVSTLKIQRTERGDSAVYLCASSLTANVRNEQFFGPGTRLTVL.

The chain has TRBV4-1 and TRBJ2-7, with a possible D match to TRBD2 (5 bases). The germline V gene has CDR1 MGHRA and CDR2 YSYEKL. The CDR3 is made up of 16 amino acids. V was clipped by 2 bases and J by 2 bases, with 16 bases between them. CDR3 sequence (DNA): TGCGCCAGCAGCCAAAAGCGTGCGGGTACAACCTACGAGCAGTACTTC. Encoded protein: CASSQKRAGTTYEQYF.

J is TRBJ1-1 and V is TRBV7-9, with D perhaps TRBD1 (6 bases). This CDR3 contains 13 residues. Germline CDR1 reads SEHNR; CDR2 reads FQNEAQ (reference sequence). V lost 5 bases, J lost 6 bases, and 13 bases lay in between. The CDR3 loop reads CASSQQQGAEAFF. In nucleotides, the CDR3 is TGTGCCAGCAGCCAACAACAGGGAGCTGAAGCTTTCTTT.

V gene TRBV30 combines with J gene TRBJ2-7; TRBD1 agrees at 9 bases. Germline V gene data show CDR1 as GTSNPN and CDR2 as SVGIG (reference sequence). The CDR3 loop spans 14 amino acids. V lost 4 bases and J lost 5; bases outside the gene matches: 9. DNA for the CDR3: TGTGCCTGGACCTCCTGGACAGGGGTCAACGAGCAGTACTTC. This encodes CAWTSWTGVNEQYF.

The chain is built from TRBV6-4 and TRBJ2-7; 7 bases are shared with TRBD1. The germline V gene encodes CDR1 MRHNA and CDR2 SNTAGT. V gave up 7 bases and J gave up 3 bases; unmatched junction bases: 9. There are 14 residues in the CDR3. This CDR3 reads CASKNRGSGYEQYF. The CDR3 DNA is TGTGCCAGCAAGAACAGGGGATCAGGCTACGAGCAGTACTTC.

This clone occurred once. The chain is built from TRBV25-1 and TRBJ1-6; D is possibly TRBD1 (6 bases). This CDR3 has 15 amino acids. V lost 8 bases and J 10 bases, leaving 21 bases between the germline ends. From germline, CDR1 is MGHDK and CDR2 SYGVNS. In nucleotides, the CDR3 is TGTGCCAGCGGGGCTCTCGGGCAGGGGAGATCACCCCTCCACTTT. Encoded protein: CASGALGQGRSPLHF. The variable domain in full, with the rest retrieved from reference TRBV25-1 and TRBJ1-6, is EADIYQTPRYLVIGTGKKITLECSQTMGHDKMYWYQQDPGMELHLIHYSYGVNSTEKGDLSSESTVSRIRTEHFPLTLESARPSHTSQYLCASGALGQGRSPLHFGNGTRLTVT.

J is TRBJ1-5 and V is TRBV18; possible D gene TRBD1, 5 bases. From germline, CDR1 is KGHSH and CDR2 LQKENI. Trimming removed 3 bases at V and 2 bases at J, with 11 bases between. The CDR3 length is 15 residues. CDR3 in amino acids: CASSPAGTGNQPQHF. In nucleotides, the CDR3 is TGTGCCAGCTCACCGGCCGGGACGGGCAATCAGCCCCAGCATTTT.

The J gene is TRBJ1-2, the V gene TRBV2, with unresolved D. The CDR3 contains 13 residues. The germline CDR1 and CDR2 sequences are SNHLY and FYNNEI. Trimming stripped 4 bases from V and 8 bases from J, with 14 bases between. The CDR3 loop is CASSVTGGEGYTF. As DNA, the CDR3 is TGTGCCAGCAGTGTGACTGGAGGAGAGGGCTACACCTTC.

This clone was recorded a few times. The gene calls are TRBV2 and TRBJ1-5; no firm D call. Germline CDR1 reads SNHLY; CDR2 reads FYNNEI. This CDR3 has 13 amino acids. Trimming removed 5 bases from V and 7 bases from J, with 12 bases in between. This CDR3 is CASSPETGQPQHF. CDR3 coding DNA: TGTGCCAGCAGTCCCGAAACTGGGCAGCCCCAGCATTTT.